The present TCR beta chain was sequenced within a study of T-cell memory formation after mild COVID-19. Overall study: TCR clusters were mostly confined to one donor each.

TCRdb re-analysed the 5' RACE reads in MiXCR, keeping a single row per CDR3 protein. Found here are 150,000 to 200,000 distinct CDR3 sequences, over 20% of them singletons; the top ten hold about 21%. Turning to this clonotype: No antigen is known for it.

Study-level findings and limits: Mostly located in CM and EM were contracting CD4+ clones, with contracting CD8+ clones located in EMRA.

V was pared by 5 bases and J by 4 bases, with 12 bases of the junction left unmatched. Germline lookup yields CDR1 SGHVS and CDR2 FNYEAQ. The CDR3 has 17 residues. The sequence came from an adult woman who had mild COVID-19 (a few samples of this study predate the infection). Cell type and time point are not known. This chain joins TRBV7-6 and TRBJ2-1; 9 bases fit TRBD2. What was sequenced was PBMCs or a T cell subset sorted from them (not recorded which). The CDR3 coding sequence is TGTGCCAGCAGCCAACCGCCGGGACTAGCACAGTACAATGAGCAGTTCTTC. It translates to CASSQPPGLAQYNEQFF.